This entry concerns a single T cell receptor beta chain. This clonotype was observed many times. Its antigen remains unidentified. Base quality data are lacking; no much larger clone is found one base away. These data originate in a study (dated by TCRdb to about 2013). The run used an Illumina Genome Analyzer IIx. TCRdb reworked the public reads: Q25 trimming with fastp, MiXCR clone assembly, productive beta chains retained. Rows are combined by CDR3 protein, so each entry shows the most common genes and DNA. Here the sample has about 15,000 distinct CDR3 sequences; more than 30% occur a single time. 16% of the sample rests with the top ten. The germline V gene sets CDR1 to SGHVS and CDR2 to FQNEAQ. V and J are trimmed by 5 bases and 9 bases, and the gene matches miss 10 bases of the junction. Its CDR3 holds 16 amino acids, cysteine through phenylalanine. Left in the record is the CDR3 DNA by itself, 48 bases read in frame from the first base.

The chain uses TRBV7-8 and TRBJ2-1, and 13 bases in between align with TRBD2. The TCR originated in a human donor. Material: blood. The CDR3 loop reads CASSPFTSGRAIEQFF. The DNA reads as follows: TGTGCCAGCAGCCCCTTCACTAGCGGGAGGGCCATTGAGCAGTTCTTC.